This T cell receptor (beta chain) is drawn from a study of T cells in Graves' hyperthyroidism and ophthalmopathy. Study details: At initial diagnosis, before any treatment had begun, peripheral blood was obtained.

RNA transcripts served as the template for amplifying TCR beta CDR3 regions. HTBI primers were employed in a first-round RT-PCR of the TCR CDR3. TCRdb itself ran the multiplex PCR reads through MiXCR, one entry per CDR3 protein. This table holds a few hundred thousand distinct CDR3 sequences, just over 14% found once. With regard to this clonotype: A much larger clone sits a single nucleotide away, making a read error possible.

Among the patients, aged 18 to 65, hyperthyroidism was newly diagnosed and had lasted under 2 months. The authors took PBMCs from roughly 9.5 ml fresh peripheral blood. This receptor was taken from a woman aged 40 to 49 with Graves' hyperthyroidism that later progressed to Graves' ophthalmopathy. Sequenced material: blood.

CDR3 sequence: CSAVVVGEQLF. Here the CDR3 DNA reads TGCAGCGCAGTGGTAGTAGGTGAGCAGCTCTTC. The rearrangement joins TRBV29-1 to TRBJ2-1; D is unresolved. Germline V gene lookup returns CDR1 SQVTM and CDR2 ANQGSEA. The CDR3 has 11 residues.